Listed below are T cell receptor beta chains from one sample, sequenced in a study of blood T cell repertoires in COVID-19. Only in-frame clones appear in the TCRdb table, and some are missing; sequencing was by immunoSEQ multiplex PCR. The repertoire holds under 300,000 clones, under 85% seen once, with roughly 2% in the top ten. The sequenced material came from peripheral blood. All receptors derive from a man aged 25 to 45 who had recovered from COVID-19. CDR3s include the opening cysteine and the closing phenylalanine or tryptophan.

>TRBJ2-1|TRBV5-1
CASSLPGLDGSEQFF
>TRBJ2-3|TRBV5-4
CASSPGAGSTDTQYF
>TRBJ1-1|TRBV7-9
CASRGGHRGKPEAEAFF
>TRBJ2-3|TRBV18
CASYRGLTDTQYF
>TRBJ2-2|TRBV7-9
CASSLSPANTNTGELFF
>TRBJ2-5|TRBV6-5
CASSISGGWETQYF
>TRBJ2-6|TRBV4-1
CASSQDRVGGANVLTF
>TRBJ2-7|TRBV27
CASRVDRLRYEQYF
>TRBJ2-3|TRBV7-9
CASSRAPSSDASTDTQYF
>TRBJ1-1|TRBV9
CASSFRDTMNTEAFF
>TRBJ1-6|TRBV28
CASSPVNGQRETKF
>TRBJ2-3|TRBV6-5
CASSSWTGDTDTQYF
>TRBJ2-7|TRBV14
CASSQDLQAKQYF
>TRBJ2-5|TRBV18
CASSPGTGKETQYF